Listed here are 10 T cell receptor beta chains from one sample, sequenced in a study of early T cells in non-severe SARS-CoV-2 infection (dated by TCRdb to the early 2020s). The method was 5' RACE. The sequencing machine was a NextSeq 500. TCRdb applied fastp at Q25 and MiXCR to the public reads, then kept only in-frame beta chains. A single entry per CDR3 protein holds the most common genes and DNA from its merged rows. The sample includes around 70,000 distinct CDR3 sequences, with around 15% observed a single time. Of the sample, 9% to 15% falls within the top ten clones. The sequenced material came from whole blood. The receptors were gathered from an adult who was a healthcare worker with PCR-confirmed SARS-CoV-2 infection or an uninfected control (not recorded which).

This sequence joins TRBV20-1 and TRBJ2-7; 8 nucleotides line up with TRBD1. V lost 0 bases and J lost 3; bases outside the gene matches: 7. Germline CDR1 and CDR2: DFQATT and SNEGSKA (reference sequence). The CDR3 is 15 amino acids. The CDR3 protein is CSARDLAGGFYEQYF. CDR3 DNA sequence: TGCAGTGCTAGAGATCTGGCAGGGGGCTTCTACGAGCAGTACTTC.

This clonotype was observed a single time. It may be a read error: a sequence one base away is much more abundant. This sequence joins TRBV3-1 and TRBJ2-3, with TRBD2 matching 9 bases. CDR1 is LGHDT and CDR2 is YNNKEL in the germline V gene (reference sequence). The V and J ends lost 0 bases and 2 bases, in that order; junction bases with no gene match: 6. The CDR3 has 17 residues. This CDR3 is CASSQEGASGDTDTQYF. In DNA form, the CDR3 reads TGTGCCAGCAGCCAAGAAGGCGCTAGCGGGGACACAGATACGCAGTATTTT.

The rearrangement joins TRBV5-1 to TRBJ2-3; D gene ambiguous. The CDR3 runs to 14 residues. In germline, CDR1 is SGHRS, CDR2 YFSETQ. Trimming stripped 4 bases from V and 5 bases from J, with 14 bases between. The CDR3 DNA reads as TGCGCCAGCAGCCCCCAACCAATCAGAGATACGCAGTATTTT. It translates to CASSPQPIRDTQYF.

This clonotype was observed many times. The chain combines TRBV29-1 with TRBJ1-5; D gene unclear. The V gene lost 0 bases and the J gene lost 4 bases, with 7 bases spanning the gap. CDR1 SQVTM and CDR2 ANQGSEA come from the germline V gene. CDR3 size: 13 residues. CDR3 sequence reads: CSVEDRWNQPQHF. As DNA, the CDR3 is TGCAGCGTTGAAGATCGGTGGAATCAGCCCCAGCATTTT. Based on the CDR3 plus reference TRBV29-1 and TRBJ1-5, the full variable domain is SAVISQKPSRDICQRGTSLTIQCQVDSQVTMMFWYRQQPGQSLTLIATANQGSEATYESGFVIDKFPISRPNLTFSTLTVSNMSPEDSSIYLCSVEDRWNQPQHFGDGTRLSIL.

This clonotype was found many times. The rearrangement joins TRBV5-1 to TRBJ2-2, with D uncertain. The CDR3 runs 12 residues. The V gene lost 4 bases and the J gene lost 6 bases, with 7 bases spanning the gap. Germline CDR1 SGHRS, CDR2 YFSETQ. CDR3 loop: CASSRLAGELFF. For the CDR3, the DNA is TGCGCCAGCAGCCGACTCGCCGGGGAGCTGTTTTTT. Based on the CDR3 plus reference TRBV5-1 and TRBJ2-2, the full variable domain is KAGVTQTPRYLIKTRGQQVTLSCSPISGHRSVSWYQQTPGQGLQFLFEYFSETQRNKGNFPGRFSGRQFSNSRSEMNVSTLELGDSALYLCASSRLAGELFFGEGSRLTVL.

This clonotype has a handful of counts. The rearrangement joins TRBV4-3 to TRBJ2-1; D is tentatively TRBD1 or TRBD2 (6 bases each). CDR3 length: 16 residues. With 2 bases removed from V and 8 bases from J, the gap between germline ends came to 19 bases. The germline CDR1 and CDR2 sequences are LGHNA and YSLEER. The CDR3 region is CASSQSLALGGYEQFF. CDR3 nucleotides: TGCGCCAGCAGCCAATCCCTAGCGTTAGGGGGGTATGAGCAGTTCTTC.

This clonotype was seen a handful of times. The gene calls are TRBV14 and TRBJ2-5, with D possibly matching TRBD1 (5 bases). The V and J ends lost 2 bases and 5 bases respectively, with 15 bases between them. The CDR3 has 15 amino acids. Germline CDR1 SGHDN, CDR2 FVKESK. The CDR3 region is CASSQYSGAVETQYF. CDR3 DNA: TGTGCCAGCAGCCAATATTCTGGGGCTGTGGAGACCCAGTACTTC.

J is TRBJ2-3 and V is TRBV9; D is unresolved. The CDR3 is made up of 13 amino acids. Germline CDR1 and CDR2: SGDLS and YYNGEE. Trimming took off 1 base at V and 1 base at J, with 4 bases between the two ends. For the CDR3, the DNA is TGTGCCAGCAGCGTACGAGGCACAGATACGCAGTATTTT. Its translation is CASSVRGTDTQYF. Complete variable domain (other parts from reference TRBV9 and TRBJ2-3): DSGVTQTPKHLITATGQRVTLRCSPRSGDLSVYWYQQSLDQGLQFLIQYYNGEERAKGNILERFSAQQFPDLHSELNLSSLELGDSALYFCASSVRGTDTQYFGPGTRLTVL.

At least ten counts were recorded for this clonotype. The chain carries TRBV9 and TRBJ1-1; possible D gene TRBD1, 5 bases. V gave up 3 bases and J gave up 7 bases, with 22 bases separating them. This CDR3 is 16 amino acids long. Germline-derived CDR1 and CDR2 are SGDLS and YYNGEE. CDR3 in DNA: TGTGCCAGCAGCGCCGGGGACCCGTCCTTTCCATTTGAAGCTTTCTTT. Translated: CASSAGDPSFPFEAFF.

V usage is TRBV4-3 and J usage is TRBJ2-3; tentative D call: TRBD1 (5 bases). CDR3 size: 17 residues. Trimming stripped 2 bases from V and 0 bases from J, with 15 bases between. Germline-derived CDR1 and CDR2 are LGHNA and YSLEER. This chain's CDR3 is CASSQLRGVASTDTQYF. The CDR3 bases are TGCGCCAGCAGCCAACTAAGGGGCGTCGCTAGCACAGATACGCAGTATTTT.